A single sample gave rise to the 11 T cell receptor beta chains below, sequenced in a study of T cells after yellow fever vaccination. Via MiXCR, TCRdb re-called the 5' RACE reads, giving one row per CDR3 protein. Of some 170,000 distinct CDR3 sequences detected, approximately 9.9% appear once; the ten largest clones hold 35% to 40%. Sequencing was performed on CD8+ T cells sorted from PBMCs, taken 45 days after the yellow fever booster vaccination. The receptors were sampled from a man between 18 and 35 years old who received the YFV17D yellow fever vaccine.

This clonotype has a count of ten or more. CDR3 sequence (DNA): TGCGCCAGCAGCTTGGGTTCTAGCTCCAATGAGCAGTTCTTC. It yields the protein CASSLGSSSNEQFF. The chain combines TRBV5-1 with TRBJ2-1, with D possibly matching TRBD2 (5 bases). This CDR3 spans 14 amino acids. CDR1 is SGHRS, CDR2 YFSETQ, per germline. The V end was cut by 0 bases, the J end by 6 bases, with 10 bases between.

The chain uses TRBV10-3 and TRBJ1-1; D is perhaps TRBD1 (5 bases). CDR1 is ENHRY and CDR2 is SYGVKD in the germline V gene. The CDR3 contains 11 residues. Trimming stripped 11 bases from V and 2 bases from J, with 9 bases between. The CDR3 spells CAARDNTEAFF. Written as DNA, the CDR3 is TGTGCCGCCCGGGACAACACTGAAGCTTTCTTT.

This clonotype showed up many times. For the CDR3, the DNA is TGCGCCAGCAGCTCGGGGTCTCCCCGGGACGAGCAGTACGTC. It encodes CASSSGSPRDEQYV. The J gene is TRBJ2-7, the V gene TRBV5-1; weak D call: TRBD2 (5 bases). Deletions cut 3 bases from V and 5 bases from J, with 15 bases between. This CDR3 is built from 14 residues. Germline V gives CDR1 SGHRS, CDR2 YFSETQ.

CDR3 in DNA: TGTGCCAGCAGCGATGGGGGGGCCTCCTACAATGAGCAGTTCTTC. Protein sequence: CASSDGGASYNEQFF. J is TRBJ2-1 and V is TRBV7-9; maybe TRBD2 (7 bases). The germline gives CDR1 SEHNR, CDR2 FQNEAQ (reference sequence). The CDR3 length is 15 residues. Trimming took off 5 bases at V and 0 bases at J, with 11 bases between the two ends.

The V call is TRBV5-8, the J call TRBJ2-3; perhaps TRBD1 as D (5 bases). Germline-derived CDR1 and CDR2 are SGHTS and YDEGEE. The V end lost 5 bases, the J end lost 2 bases, and 18 bases lay between the germline ends. This CDR3 contains 16 residues. CDR3 amino acids: CASSHRTWELTDTQYF. The CDR3 DNA follows: TGTGCCAGCAGTCACAGGACATGGGAACTCACAGATACGCAGTATTTT. The full variable domain, in which reference TRBV5-8 and TRBJ2-3 provide the parts outside the CDR3, is EAGVTQSPTHLIKTRGQQATLRCSPISGHTSVYWYQQALGLGLQFLLWYDEGEERNRGNFPPRFSGRQFPNYSSELNVNALELEDSALYLCASSHRTWELTDTQYFGPGTRLTVL.

The chain links TRBV27 to TRBJ2-1; 7 bases are a match to TRBD2. V was pared by 7 bases and J by 4 bases, with 16 bases of the junction left unmatched. The germline V gene encodes CDR1 MNHEY and CDR2 SMNVEV (reference sequence). This CDR3 is 17 amino acids long. This chain's CDR3 is CASTPLGLAEIYNEQFF. The CDR3, as DNA: TGTGCCAGCACCCCCCTCGGGCTAGCGGAGATATACAATGAGCAGTTCTTC.

This clonotype was counted between two and nine times. This sequence joins TRBV4-3 and TRBJ1-1; 7 bases agree with TRBD1. The CDR3 is 15 amino acids. V gave up 3 bases and J gave up 3 bases; unmatched junction bases: 7. The germline CDR1 and CDR2 sequences are LGHNA and YSLEER. The CDR3 reads CASSQNLQGYTEAFF. Here the CDR3 DNA reads TGCGCCAGCAGCCAGAACTTACAGGGGTACACTGAAGCTTTCTTT.

The gene calls are TRBV6-5 and TRBJ1-4, with D perhaps TRBD1 (5 bases). Trimming shortened V by 0 bases and J by 8 bases, and 16 bases separated the two germline ends. Germline V gene lookup returns CDR1 MNHEY and CDR2 SVGAGI. The CDR3 has 16 residues. In DNA, the CDR3 is TGTGCCAGCAGTTACTCGTCTGGGGGGAGTCGGGAAAAACTGTTTTTT. This sequence encodes CASSYSSGGSREKLFF.

This clonotype was counted a few times. The rearrangement links TRBV4-2 to TRBJ2-2; D is uncertain. There are 12 residues in the CDR3. Between the trimmed V and J ends, which lost 4 bases and 7 bases, there was a span of 7 bases. Germline lookup yields CDR1 LGHNA and CDR2 YNFKEQ. The CDR3 bases are TGTGCCAGCAGCCCCCCGTTCGGGGAGCTGTTTTTT. This gives the protein CASSPPFGELFF.

To note about this clonotype: In this CDR3 the conserved last residue, phenylalanine or tryptophan, is missing, so a read error is likely. The rearrangement uses TRBV29-1 and TRBJ2-3, with 7 positions matching TRBD1. This CDR3 has 15 residues. From germline, CDR1 is SQVTM and CDR2 ANQGSEA. J was trimmed by 0 bases and V by 7 bases; bases with no gene match: 10. CDR3 nucleotide sequence: TGCAGCGCGGAACACAGGGGACGGAGCACAGATACGCAGTATCTT. Translation: CSAEHRGRSTDTQYL.

The genes are TRBV4-1 and TRBJ2-3, with 9 bases that match TRBD1. Looked up from germline, CDR1 is MGHRA and CDR2 is YSYEKL. This CDR3 contains 19 residues. Unmatched junction bases numbered 12, after V lost 1 base and J lost 1 base. The CDR3: CASSQVESPGQGGTDTQYF. The CDR3 DNA follows: TGCGCCAGCAGCCAAGTTGAGTCCCCGGGACAGGGAGGCACAGATACGCAGTATTTT.